A single sample is the source of the 16 T cell receptor beta chains below, sequenced in a study of blood T cell repertoires in COVID-19. Only in-frame clones appear in the TCRdb table, and some are missing; sequencing was by immunoSEQ multiplex PCR. The sample lists about 89,000 clones, more than 70% seen once, with about an eighth in the top ten. The source material was peripheral blood. The source of these receptors is a woman older than 75 with acute or convalescent COVID-19.

V usage is TRBV5-1 and J usage is TRBJ1-4; possibly TRBD1 for D (6 bases). V dropped 1 base and J dropped 1 base, with 8 bases sitting between them. From germline, CDR1 is SGHRS and CDR2 YFSETQ. There are 15 residues in the CDR3. This chain's CDR3 is CASSLLQGTNEKLFF. CDR3 sequence (DNA): TGCGCCAGCAGCTTGTTACAGGGAACTAATGAAAAACTGTTTTTT.

The chain links TRBV19 to TRBJ2-2, with D possibly being TRBD1 (6 bases). Germline lookup yields CDR1 LNHDA and CDR2 SQIVND (reference sequence). This CDR3 region has 16 residues. The V end lost 5 bases, the J end lost 3 bases, and 16 bases lay between the germline ends. As DNA, the CDR3 is TGTGCCAGTAGTGCGTCTTGGGACACTTACACCGGGGAGCTGTTTTTT. Its protein is CASSASWDTYTGELFF. The full variable domain, its missing parts supplied by reference TRBV19 and TRBJ2-2, is DGGITQSPKYLFRKEGQNVTLSCEQNLNHDAMYWYRQDPGQGLRLIYYSQIVNDFQKGDIAEGYSVSREKKESFPLTVTSAQKNPTAFYLCASSASWDTYTGELFFGEGSRLTVL.

This clone was recorded once. This chain links TRBV19 with TRBJ1-5; D may be TRBD1 (5 bases). V dropped 5 bases and J dropped 0 bases, with 17 bases sitting between them. The CDR3 totals 17 residues. The germline CDR1 and CDR2 sequences are LNHDA and SQIVND (reference sequence). CDR3 nucleotides: TGTGCCAGTAGTTCACCCCAGACAGATTATAGCAATCAGCCCCAGCATTTT. Translated, it gives CASSSPQTDYSNQPQHF.

The J gene is TRBJ1-4, the V gene TRBV6-5, with a possible D match to TRBD1 (5 bases). From germline, CDR1 is MNHEY and CDR2 SVGAGI. The CDR3 has 15 residues. Trimming stripped 6 bases from V and 6 bases from J, with 17 bases between. The CDR3 sequence: CASSRQSQGYEKLFF. CDR3 DNA sequence: TGTGCCAGCAGCAGACAGTCCCAAGGGTATGAAAAACTGTTTTTT.

The chain has TRBV6-5 and TRBJ2-2; TRBD2 aligns across 9 bases. Germline V lookup: CDR1 MNHEY, CDR2 SVGAGI. The trim removed 8 bases at V and 2 bases at J, leaving 6 bases unmatched. This CDR3 has 15 amino acids. Here the CDR3 reads CASGRGGRNTGELFF. The CDR3 bases are TGTGCCAGCGGGCGGGGGGGCCGAAACACCGGGGAGCTGTTTTTT.

This clone was counted only a few times. The rearrangement uses TRBV9 and TRBJ2-7, with 7 bases that match TRBD1. After removal of 4 bases from V and 3 bases from J, the junction contained 7 bases not matched to a gene. Germline assignment: CDR1 SGDLS and CDR2 YYNGEE. This CDR3 has 14 amino acids. Written as DNA, the CDR3 is TGTGCCAGCAGCCTGACCGGGACAGACTACGAGCAGTACTTC. Amino acid sequence: CASSLTGTDYEQYF.

The chain uses TRBV5-1 and TRBJ2-3, with D perhaps matching TRBD1 (6 bases). CDR1 and CDR2 from the germline V gene are SGHRS and YFSETQ. Trimming removed 4 bases from V and 1 base from J, with 10 bases in between. This CDR3 spans 14 amino acids. CDR3 region: CASSPGHRTDTQYF. For the CDR3, the DNA is TGCGCCAGCAGCCCGGGACATCGCACAGATACGCAGTATTTT.

The rearrangement uses TRBV5-1 and TRBJ2-7; D is ambiguous. The V gene's germline CDR1 is SGHRS and CDR2 YFSETQ. The V end lost 1 base, the J end lost 3 bases, and 8 bases lay between the germline ends. The CDR3 has 13 residues. The chain's CDR3 is CASSLRQRYEQYF. The CDR3 DNA is TGCGCCAGCAGCTTGCGGCAGCGCTACGAGCAGTACTTC.

This chain joins TRBV5-6 and TRBJ2-7; TRBD1 is a possible D gene (6 bases). The CDR3 runs to 12 residues. V lost 5 bases and J 6 bases, leaving 12 bases between the germline ends. Germline CDR1 reads SGHDT; CDR2 reads YYEEEE. The chain's CDR3 is CASSSTGIEQYF. The DNA of the CDR3 is TGTGCCAGCAGTTCGACAGGAATCGAGCAGTACTTC.

The chain is built from TRBV19 and TRBJ1-2; 11 nucleotides match TRBD1. The V gene's germline CDR1 is LNHDA and CDR2 SQIVND (reference sequence). V lost 5 bases to trimming and J lost 4 bases; unmatched junction nucleotides: 9. The CDR3 has 16 amino acids. The CDR3 here is CASSRTGGQAAYGYTF. As DNA, the CDR3 is TGTGCCAGTAGTCGGACAGGGGGCCAGGCCGCCTATGGCTACACCTTC.

This chain links TRBV30 with TRBJ2-3; D is possibly TRBD2 (6 bases). CDR3 length equals 14 residues. The germline gives CDR1 GTSNPN, CDR2 SVGIG (reference sequence). Trimming took 0 bases from V and 2 from J, leaving 9 bases between them. CDR3 region: CAWSVIADTDTQYF. The CDR3 DNA follows: TGTGCCTGGAGTGTAATAGCGGACACAGATACGCAGTATTTT.

The chain recombines TRBV2 with TRBJ2-7, with 9 positions matching TRBD1. Germline lookup yields CDR1 SNHLY and CDR2 FYNNEI. The CDR3 extends over 13 amino acids. The junction had 8 bases not matched to a gene; V was cut back by 9 bases and J by 5 bases. The CDR3 is CARLGTGYNEQYF. DNA of the CDR3: TGTGCCAGGCTGGGGACAGGGTACAACGAGCAGTACTTC.

V is TRBV7-2 and J is TRBJ2-7, with 9 bases aligning to TRBD1. This CDR3 contains 15 residues. Germline CDR1 is SGHTA and CDR2 is FQGNSA. Trimming at V came to 1 base and at J to 2 bases, leaving 3 bases not matched to a gene. The CDR3 region is CASSLDGTGPYEQYF. CDR3 DNA: TGTGCCAGCAGCTTAGATGGGACAGGGCCCTACGAGCAGTACTTC.

The V gene is TRBV27, the J gene TRBJ1-2; D possibly corresponds to TRBD1 (5 bases). The V and J ends lost 4 bases and 3 bases respectively, with 12 bases between them. The CDR3 extends over 14 amino acids. The V gene's germline CDR1 is MNHEY and CDR2 SMNVEV (reference sequence). CDR3 sequence reads: CASSYRPGDYGYTF. In nucleotides, the CDR3 is TGTGCCAGCAGTTACCGGCCGGGGGACTATGGCTACACCTTC.

This sequence joins TRBV3-1 (or the pseudogene TRBV3-2) and TRBJ1-3; D is unresolved. Trimming removed 0 bases from V and 4 bases from J, with 10 bases in between. Germline V gives CDR1 LGHDT, CDR2 YNNKEL (reference sequence). The CDR3 covers 15 residues. CDR3 DNA sequence: TGTGCCAGCAGCCAAGATTCGCGGGGAGGAAACACCATATATTTT. As protein: CASSQDSRGGNTIYF.

CDR3 protein: CASSYDRKYGYTF. The CDR3 nucleotides read TGTGCCAGCAGTTATGACAGGAAGTATGGCTACACCTTC. The chain links TRBV6-5 to TRBJ1-2; tentatively, D is TRBD1 (6 bases). Germline lookup yields CDR1 MNHEY and CDR2 SVGAGI. Deletions cut 3 bases from V and 5 bases from J, with 10 bases between. This CDR3 region has 13 residues.